One and the same sample provided the 27 T cell receptor beta chains below, sequenced in a study of radiotherapy plus CTLA-4 blockade in lung cancer. TCRdb's table, derived via immunoSEQ multiplex PCR, lists solely in-frame clones and lacks some. Among some 78,000 clones listed, roughly 86% were seen once. The specimen comprised peripheral blood, sampled from a patient treated with radiotherapy plus ipilimumab. These receptors were collected from a human donor with non-small cell lung cancer who had stable disease on radiotherapy plus ipilimumab.

This sequence joins TRBV18 and TRBJ2-7, with 10 nucleotides matching TRBD1. CDR1 and CDR2 (germline): KGHSH, LQKENI. CDR3 length equals 14 residues. Unmatched junction bases numbered 1, after V lost 3 bases and J lost 2 bases. Here the CDR3 reads CASSPGTGAYEQYF. DNA of the CDR3: TGTGCCAGCTCACCCGGGACAGGGGCCTACGAGCAGTACTTC.

This clone was observed a single time. This chain links TRBV29-1 with TRBJ2-4; 7 positions match TRBD2. Germline CDR1 and CDR2: SQVTM and ANQGSEA. V shed 4 bases and J 6 bases; nucleotides not matched to a gene: 12. This CDR3 region has 15 residues. Here the CDR3 reads CSVGSGANPGNIQYF. CDR3 DNA: TGCAGCGTTGGGAGCGGGGCCAACCCCGGAAACATTCAGTACTTC.

The V gene is TRBV28, the J gene TRBJ1-5, with D uncertain. The CDR3 extends over 16 amino acids. The ends were cut back, 2 bases at V and 1 base at J, with 12 bases in the middle. CDR1 is MDHEN and CDR2 is SYDVKM in the germline V gene. In DNA form, the CDR3 reads TGTGCCAGCAGTTTAGGCCAAGGAGGAAGCAATCAGCCCCAGCATTTT. Protein sequence: CASSLGQGGSNQPQHF.

The chain recombines TRBV18 with TRBJ2-7; D remains unclear. CDR1 and CDR2 from the germline V gene are KGHSH and LQKENI. The CDR3 runs 14 residues. V was pared by 4 bases and J by 2 bases, with 12 bases between. The DNA for the CDR3 is TGTGCCAGCTCACAAGGACGGACCCCCTACGAGCAGTACTTC. Amino acid sequence: CASSQGRTPYEQYF.

The chain has TRBV28 and TRBJ2-7; 7 positions agree with TRBD1. V shed 5 bases and J 5 bases; nucleotides not matched to a gene: 9. CDR3 length: 14 amino acids. Germline lookup yields CDR1 MDHEN and CDR2 SYDVKM. In DNA, the CDR3 is TGTGCCAGCAGTCCCAGGGGACAGCGCAACGAGCAGTACTTC. Amino acids: CASSPRGQRNEQYF.

The V gene is TRBV7-6, the J gene TRBJ2-6, with D maybe TRBD1 (6 bases). In germline, CDR1 is SGHVS, CDR2 FNYEAQ. The CDR3 runs 17 residues. The V gene lost 2 bases and the J gene lost 3 bases, with 14 bases spanning the gap. The CDR3 region is CASSLSDRPLGANVLTF. In DNA form, the CDR3 reads TGTGCCAGCAGCTTATCTGACAGGCCCCTTGGGGCCAACGTCCTGACTTTC.

The CDR3 region has the DNA TGTGCCAGCAGCTTAGGCCGTAATTCACCCCTCCACTTT. Protein sequence: CASSLGRNSPLHF. The rearrangement uses TRBV11-1 and TRBJ1-6; D gene ambiguous. Germline CDR1 is SGHAT and CDR2 is FQDESV (reference sequence). The CDR3 is 13 residues long. The germline V and J ends were trimmed by 1 base and 6 bases, with 4 bases remaining between them.

V is TRBV5-5 and J is TRBJ1-6; 7 bases are a match to TRBD1. After removal of 4 bases from V and 5 bases from J, the junction contained 6 bases not matched to a gene. Germline assignment: CDR1 SGHKS and CDR2 YYEKEE (reference sequence). The CDR3 is made up of 15 amino acids. Here the CDR3 DNA reads TGTGCCAGCAGCCCGACAGGGACTAATAATTCACCCCTCCACTTT. Translating it yields CASSPTGTNNSPLHF.

This clone was picked up a small number of times. The V and J genes are TRBV2 and TRBJ2-3; 8 nucleotides agree with TRBD2. J lost 3 bases, V lost 5 bases, and 10 bases had no gene match. Germline values: CDR1 SNHLY, CDR2 FYNNEI. This CDR3 is 16 amino acids long. The CDR3 DNA reads TGTGCCAGCAGTAGACGGGGACTAGTGGGTACAGATACGCAGTATTTT. Encoded protein: CASSRRGLVGTDTQYF.

This rearrangement joins TRBV2 to TRBJ2-1, with 14 positions matching TRBD2. Germline V gives CDR1 SNHLY, CDR2 FYNNEI. This CDR3 spans 17 amino acids. V was pared by 6 bases and J by 9 bases, with 13 bases of the junction left unmatched. The CDR3 spells CASRARLAGGSFGEQFF. Here the CDR3 DNA reads TGTGCCAGCAGGGCCAGACTAGCGGGAGGGAGCTTCGGTGAGCAGTTCTTC. The full variable domain, its missing parts supplied by reference TRBV2 and TRBJ2-1, is EPEVTQTPSHQVTQMGQEVILRCVPISNHLYFYWYRQILGQKVEFLVSFYNNEISEKSEIFDDQFSVERPDGSNFTLKIRSTKLEDSAMYFCASRARLAGGSFGEQFFGPGTRLTVL.

CDR3 DNA: TGCGCCAGCAGCTTGCGGACAGGGGGAGTCGAGCAGTACTTC. It is translated as CASSLRTGGVEQYF. This sequence joins TRBV5-1 and TRBJ2-7; 10 bases line up with TRBD1. From germline, CDR1 is SGHRS and CDR2 YFSETQ. Trimming cost V 1 base and J 6 bases; bases outside gene matches: 4. The CDR3 has 14 residues.

The rearrangement links TRBV27 to TRBJ1-1; TRBD1 might be the D (5 bases). CDR3 length equals 17 residues. The germline gives CDR1 MNHEY, CDR2 SMNVEV (reference sequence). The V gene lost 5 bases and the J gene lost 0 bases, with 19 bases spanning the gap. The CDR3 loop reads CASSAGTGTSMNTEAFF. DNA of the CDR3: TGTGCCAGCAGTGCTGGCACAGGCACCTCCATGAACACTGAAGCTTTCTTT.

V and J are TRBV2 and TRBJ2-7, with TRBD2 matching 13 bases. The germline V gene has CDR1 SNHLY and CDR2 FYNNEI. With 5 bases clipped from V and 0 bases from J, the junction kept 4 bases outside the gene matches. This CDR3 comprises 16 residues. The CDR3 DNA is TGTGCCAGCAGTCCGACTAGCGGGGGGACCTCCTACGAGCAGTACTTC. Protein sequence: CASSPTSGGTSYEQYF.

V and J are TRBV18 and TRBJ2-7; 11 nucleotides align to TRBD2. The germline V gene encodes CDR1 KGHSH and CDR2 LQKENI. The CDR3 sequence is 18 residues long. With 0 bases clipped from V and 3 bases from J, the junction kept 10 bases outside the gene matches. In nucleotides, the CDR3 is TGTGCCAGCTCACCACCCGGTAGGTTGACTAGCGGGAACTACGAGCAGTACTTC. Protein product: CASSPPGRLTSGNYEQYF. Combining the CDR3 with reference TRBV18 and TRBJ2-7 gives the whole variable domain NAGVMQNPRHLVRRRGQEARLRCSPMKGHSHVYWYRQLPEEGLKFMVYLQKENIIDESGMPKERFSAEFPKEGPSILRIQQVVRGDSAAYFCASSPPGRLTSGNYEQYFGPGTRLTVT.

A single count supports this clone. The chain uses TRBV5-6 and TRBJ1-5; D might be TRBD1 (5 bases). There are 16 residues in the CDR3. The germline V gene encodes CDR1 SGHDT and CDR2 YYEEEE. The V and J ends lost 0 bases and 1 base respectively, with 11 bases between them. The CDR3 region is CASSLGGGTSNQPQHF. DNA of the CDR3: TGTGCCAGCAGCTTGGGCGGGGGAACGAGCAATCAGCCCCAGCATTTT. Full variable domain (rest looked up from reference TRBV5-6 and TRBJ1-5): DAGVTQSPTHLIKTRGQQVTLRCSPKSGHDTVSWYQQALGQGPQFIFQYYEEEERQRGNFPDRFSGHQFPNYSSELNVNALLLGDSALYLCASSLGGGTSNQPQHFGDGTRLSIL.

This clone was observed once. In the same sample, other DNA sequences code for this CDR3. The genes are TRBV9 and TRBJ2-3; D remains unclear. CDR1 SGDLS and CDR2 YYNGEE come from the germline V gene. Deletions cut 0 bases from V and 6 bases from J, with 5 bases between. The CDR3 length is 12 residues. The CDR3 is CASSVGVDTQYF. The DNA for the CDR3 is TGTGCCAGCAGCGTAGGAGTGGATACGCAGTATTTT.

This clone was picked up one time. V and J are TRBV14 and TRBJ2-7; 10 bases are a match to TRBD2. Germline V CDR1 and CDR2: SGHDN, FVKESK. With 4 bases clipped from V and 6 bases from J, the junction kept 9 bases outside the gene matches. The CDR3 is 15 residues long. The CDR3 protein is CASSRASGGAFEQYF. CDR3 DNA sequence: TGTGCCAGCAGCCGGGCCAGCGGGGGGGCCTTCGAGCAGTACTTC.

This chain joins TRBV2 and TRBJ1-1; perhaps TRBD1 as D (5 bases). Between the trimmed V and J ends, which lost 5 bases and 5 bases, there was a span of 18 bases. Germline V gives CDR1 SNHLY, CDR2 FYNNEI. CDR3 length: 15 amino acids. The CDR3 is CASSRYLGVGTEAFF. CDR3 nucleotides: TGTGCCAGCAGTCGCTATCTGGGGGTGGGGACTGAAGCTTTCTTT.

V gene TRBV25-1 combines with J gene TRBJ2-7, with D possibly being TRBD1 (6 bases). This CDR3 is built from 14 residues. Germline V gene lookup returns CDR1 MGHDK and CDR2 SYGVNS. Trimming left V 4 bases short and J 4 bases short, with 14 bases between. CDR3 DNA sequence: TGTGCCAGCAGTGGGTTCGGGACAAGGTACGAGCAGTACTTC. Protein sequence: CASSGFGTRYEQYF.

CDR3 sequence: CASSLTWGGNGYTF. CDR3 bases: TGCGCCAGCAGCTTGACGTGGGGAGGGAATGGCTACACCTTC. The rearrangement links TRBV5-1 to TRBJ1-2; no clear D gene. The CDR3 is 14 residues long. CDR1 is SGHRS, CDR2 YFSETQ, per germline. Trimming removed 1 base from V and 6 bases from J, with 13 bases in between. Full variable domain (missing parts from reference TRBV5-1 and TRBJ1-2): KAGVTQTPRYLIKTRGQQVTLSCSPISGHRSVSWYQQTPGQGLQFLFEYFSETQRNKGNFPGRFSGRQFSNSRSEMNVSTLELGDSALYLCASSLTWGGNGYTFGSGTRLTVV.

The chain recombines TRBV7-2 with TRBJ1-5; perhaps TRBD1 as D (5 bases). Trimming pared 4 bases from V and 0 bases from J, leaving 13 bases between. CDR3 length: 16 residues. The germline gives CDR1 SGHTA, CDR2 FQGNSA. CDR3 in amino acids: CASSSWTPLSNQPQHF. CDR3 sequence (DNA): TGTGCCAGCAGCTCCTGGACACCGCTTAGCAATCAGCCCCAGCATTTT.

The chain employs TRBV30 and TRBJ1-1; 7 bases map to TRBD1. The V gene's germline CDR1 is GTSNPN and CDR2 SVGIG (reference sequence). This CDR3 comprises 16 residues. V lost 2 bases to trimming and J lost 5 bases; unmatched junction nucleotides: 14. CDR3 bases: TGTGCCTGGAGTCTCGGCAGGGGGGCCTACGGGACTGAAGCTTTCTTT. Amino acid sequence: CAWSLGRGAYGTEAFF.

V is TRBV11-2 and J is TRBJ2-7, with TRBD2 identical over 7 bases. CDR3 length: 17 amino acids. The V gene's germline CDR1 is SGHAT and CDR2 FQNNGV. V lost 0 bases and J lost 3; bases outside the gene matches: 11. The CDR3 bases are TGTGCCAGCAGCTTAGATAGAAGCCAGCGGGGCAACTACGAGCAGTACTTC. This gives the protein CASSLDRSQRGNYEQYF.

The sample holds one count of this clone. This sequence joins TRBV30 and TRBJ1-2; the D gene is possibly TRBD1 (6 bases). The CDR3 loop spans 15 amino acids. V was cut by 3 bases and J by 5 bases, with 19 bases left in between. Germline assignment: CDR1 GTSNPN and CDR2 SVGIG (reference sequence). The CDR3 sequence: CAWSPPTGTLYGYTF. The CDR3 coding sequence is TGTGCCTGGAGCCCCCCCACAGGGACCCTTTATGGCTACACCTTC.

This clone was seen a handful of times. This rearrangement joins TRBV5-4 to TRBJ2-6, with D hard to call. The V gene's germline CDR1 is SGHNT and CDR2 YYREEE (reference sequence). CDR3 length equals 13 residues. The ends were cut back, 7 bases at V and 0 bases at J, with 5 bases in the middle. DNA for the CDR3: TGTGCCAGCCTCCTCTCTGGGGCCAACGTCCTGACTTTC. It translates to CASLLSGANVLTF. Full variable domain (remainder filled in from reference TRBV5-4 and TRBJ2-6): ETGVTQSPTHLIKTRGQQVTLRCSSQSGHNTVSWYQQALGQGPQFIFQYYREEENGRGNFPPRFSGLQFPNYSSELNVNALELDDSALYLCASLLSGANVLTFGAGSRLTVL.

J is TRBJ2-1 and V is TRBV6-5; 9 bases fit TRBD2. Germline CDR1 is MNHEY and CDR2 is SVGAGI. This CDR3 region has 16 residues. V gave up 4 bases and J gave up 6 bases; unmatched junction bases: 10. CDR3 region: CASSLKGSGGPNEQFF. CDR3 DNA sequence: TGTGCCAGCAGTTTAAAAGGGAGCGGGGGGCCCAATGAGCAGTTCTTC.

The chain carries TRBV25-1 and TRBJ2-2; D call uncertain. Between the trimmed V and J ends, which lost 1 base and 6 bases, there was a span of 6 bases. Germline V CDR1 and CDR2: MGHDK, SYGVNS. The CDR3 loop spans 13 amino acids. The CDR3 DNA reads as TGTGCCAGCAGTGAATTTCAAGCCGGGGAGCTGTTTTTT. Protein sequence: CASSEFQAGELFF.